Listed here are 22 T cell receptor beta chains from one sample, sequenced in a study of blood T cell repertoires in COVID-19. The data were produced by immunoSEQ multiplex PCR, yet TCRdb's version contains in-frame clones alone and is incomplete. The sample consists of roughly 220,000 clones, 85% to 90% of them appearing once. The sequenced sample was PBMCs or T cells enriched from blood (not recorded which). All receptors derive from a woman aged 18 to 35 in a cohort exposed to, infected with or recovered from COVID-19 (not recorded which).

CDR3 bases: TGTGCCAGCAGCTTAGAAGGGGGTGGAAACACCATATATTTT. Protein: CASSLEGGGNTIYF. This chain joins TRBV11-2 and TRBJ1-3; tentative D call: TRBD1 (6 bases). V lost 0 bases and J lost 3, with 6 bases in between. CDR3 size: 14 residues. Germline values: CDR1 SGHAT, CDR2 FQNNGV.

The V gene is TRBV19, the J gene TRBJ1-3; TRBD1 is a possible D gene (5 bases). The germline CDR1 and CDR2 sequences are LNHDA and SQIVND (reference sequence). Trimming cost V 9 bases and J 8 bases, with 17 bases left between them. This CDR3 is 13 amino acids long. Here the CDR3 DNA reads TGTGCCAGCTCGGGGGATCAGCGGGACACCATATATTTT. Amino acids: CASSGDQRDTIYF.

The chain employs TRBV5-1 and TRBJ2-3; 14 bases line up with TRBD2. The CDR3 runs 16 residues. V lost 4 bases to trimming and J lost 3 bases; unmatched junction nucleotides: 4. Germline V gives CDR1 SGHRS, CDR2 YFSETQ. The CDR3 DNA reads as TGCGCCAGCAGCCTGGGACTAGCGGGAGAGACAGATACGCAGTATTTT. Translated: CASSLGLAGETDTQYF.

V gene TRBV2 combines with J gene TRBJ1-1; 9 bases fit TRBD1. The ends lost 8 bases at V and 1 base at J; junction bases unmatched: 5. The CDR3 is made up of 14 amino acids. CDR1 and CDR2 (germline): SNHLY, FYNNEI. CDR3 sequence: CASDGDRENTEAFF. Here the CDR3 DNA reads TGTGCCAGCGATGGGGACAGGGAGAACACTGAAGCTTTCTTT.

The V gene is TRBV5-5, the J gene TRBJ1-1, with 7 bases identical to TRBD1. This CDR3 is built from 15 residues. Germline V CDR1 and CDR2: SGHKS, YYEKEE (reference sequence). J lost 1 base, V lost 0 bases, and 3 bases had no gene match. CDR3 in DNA: TGTGCCAGCAGCTTGGGAGGGGGCTGGAACACTGAAGCTTTCTTT. It translates to CASSLGGGWNTEAFF.

The chain uses TRBV4-2 and TRBJ2-7, with 7 bases that match TRBD2. The CDR3 is made up of 15 amino acids. V lost 0 bases to trimming and J lost 3 bases; unmatched junction nucleotides: 5. Germline CDR1 reads LGHNA; CDR2 reads YNFKEQ. The CDR3 sequence is CASSQDRGEDYEQYF. CDR3 sequence (DNA): TGTGCCAGCAGCCAAGATCGGGGGGAGGACTACGAGCAGTACTTC.

As to this clone: Additional DNA sequences in this sample encode the identical CDR3. The chain uses TRBV9 and TRBJ1-4; 10 nucleotides match TRBD1. The CDR3 loop spans 14 amino acids. Losses at the gene ends were 4 bases for V and 10 bases for J; bases not matched to a gene: 7. Germline CDR1 and CDR2: SGDLS and YYNGEE. The CDR3 spells CASSPGTGDGKLFF. The CDR3 DNA is TGTGCCAGCAGCCCCGGGACAGGGGACGGAAAACTGTTTTTT.

This chain connects TRBV7-9 to TRBJ2-5; 8 nucleotides match TRBD1. The CDR3 is 14 amino acids. The V gene's germline CDR1 is SEHNR and CDR2 FQNEAQ (reference sequence). V was pared by 4 bases and J by 6 bases, with 7 bases of the junction left unmatched. CDR3: CASSSDREGQTQYF. DNA of the CDR3: TGTGCCAGCAGCTCGGACAGGGAAGGACAGACCCAGTACTTC.

The genes are TRBV16 and TRBJ1-5; 8 nucleotides line up with TRBD1. The CDR3 covers 14 residues. Germline V CDR1 and CDR2: KGHSY, FQNENV. The V segment lost 4 bases and the J segment 4 bases; nucleotides outside the gene matches: 3. In DNA, the CDR3 is TGTGCCAGCAGCCCGGGACAGGAGAATCAGCCCCAGCATTTT. It is translated as CASSPGQENQPQHF.

The chain employs TRBV7-8 and TRBJ2-2; 9 bases align to TRBD2. The CDR3 contains 16 residues. The germline CDR1 and CDR2 sequences are SGHVS and FQNEAQ. With V trimmed by 3 bases and J by 7 bases, 9 bases remained unmatched. As DNA, the CDR3 is TGTGCCAGCAGCTTGTCGCTAGCGGGGTACCACGGGGAGCTGTTTTTT. This sequence encodes CASSLSLAGYHGELFF.

The rearrangement uses TRBV13 and TRBJ2-1, with TRBD1 matching 10 bases. CDR3 length equals 15 residues. The V segment lost 2 bases and the J segment 8 bases; nucleotides outside the gene matches: 6. Germline V gene lookup returns CDR1 PRHDT and CDR2 FYEKMQ (reference sequence). The CDR3 region has the DNA TGTGCCAGCAGCTTAAGGGACAGGGGTTTATATGAGCAGTTCTTC. Translated, it gives CASSLRDRGLYEQFF.

The chain recombines TRBV18 with TRBJ1-5; no clear D gene. The CDR3 has 15 amino acids. CDR1 and CDR2 from the germline V gene are KGHSH and LQKENI. Trimming took off 6 bases at V and 0 bases at J, with 12 bases between the two ends. Here the CDR3 DNA reads TGTGCCAGCTCGTCGTTTGAGGATAGCAATCAGCCCCAGCATTTT. Protein: CASSSFEDSNQPQHF.

Here the CDR3 reads CSLKRWEQGEYSYEQYF. The CDR3 nucleotides read TGCAGCTTAAAGAGGTGGGAACAGGGGGAGTACTCCTACGAGCAGTACTTC. J is TRBJ2-7 and V is TRBV29-1; 8 bases are shared with TRBD1. From germline, CDR1 is SQVTM and CDR2 ANQGSEA. V was clipped by 8 bases and J by 0 bases; unmatched bases: 18. The length of the CDR3 is 17 residues.

This clone was picked up one time. The genes are TRBV4-1 and TRBJ2-7; TRBD1 matches at 9 bases. The germline V gene has CDR1 MGHRA and CDR2 YSYEKL. Losses at the gene ends were 1 base for V and 5 bases for J; bases not matched to a gene: 6. CDR3 length: 15 amino acids. CDR3 in DNA: TGCGCCAGCAGCCAAGCAGACAGGGGGGGAGACGAGCAGTACTTC. Its protein is CASSQADRGGDEQYF.

The V gene is TRBV28, the J gene TRBJ2-5; 7 bases map to TRBD1. The CDR3 length is 16 residues. Trimming cost V 2 bases and J 2 bases; bases outside gene matches: 8. Germline V lookup: CDR1 MDHEN, CDR2 SYDVKM. CDR3 protein: CASSLATGPVQETQYF. The DNA for the CDR3 is TGTGCCAGCAGTTTAGCGACAGGGCCGGTTCAAGAGACCCAGTACTTC. The full variable domain, rest sourced from reference TRBV28 and TRBJ2-5, is DVKVTQSSRYLVKRTGEKVFLECVQDMDHENMFWYRQDPGLGLRLIYFSYDVKMKEKGDIPEGYSVSREKKERFSLILESASTNQTSMYLCASSLATGPVQETQYFGPGTRLLVL.

The V call is TRBV5-8, the J call TRBJ2-5, with TRBD1 matching 7 bases. CDR1 SGHTS and CDR2 YDEGEE come from the germline V gene. The trim removed 6 bases at V and 3 bases at J, leaving 8 bases unmatched. CDR3 length: 14 amino acids. DNA for the CDR3: TGTGCCAGCACCAGAGGACAGGTCAAAGAGACCCAGTACTTC. Translating it yields CASTRGQVKETQYF.

The rearrangement uses TRBV18 and TRBJ2-7; TRBD2 matches at 9 bases. Germline assignment: CDR1 KGHSH and CDR2 LQKENI. The V segment lost 2 bases and the J segment 3 bases; nucleotides outside the gene matches: 5. There are 15 residues in the CDR3. The CDR3 region is CASSPGTSKYYEQYF. The CDR3 DNA reads TGTGCCAGCTCACCAGGGACTAGCAAGTACTACGAGCAGTACTTC. Complete variable domain (other parts from reference TRBV18 and TRBJ2-7): NAGVMQNPRHLVRRRGQEARLRCSPMKGHSHVYWYRQLPEEGLKFMVYLQKENIIDESGMPKERFSAEFPKEGPSILRIQQVVRGDSAAYFCASSPGTSKYYEQYFGPGTRLTVT.

The chain couples TRBV24-1 to TRBJ2-1; 8 bases align to TRBD1. This CDR3 region has 15 residues. V shed 3 bases and J 7 bases; nucleotides not matched to a gene: 7. Per germline, CDR1 KGHDR and CDR2 SFDVKD. CDR3 amino acids: CATSDPQGARNEQFF. The CDR3 DNA is TGTGCCACCAGTGATCCGCAGGGGGCTAGGAATGAGCAGTTCTTC.

The rearrangement links TRBV7-3 to TRBJ1-2; D gene ambiguous. This CDR3 spans 16 amino acids. With 1 base removed from V and 0 bases from J, the gap between germline ends came to 12 bases. In germline, CDR1 is SGHTA, CDR2 FQGTGA. The CDR3 nucleotides read TGTGCCAGCAGCTTAAACCCGCCGGGGACTAACTATGGCTACACCTTC. Translated, it gives CASSLNPPGTNYGYTF.

The chain is built from TRBV18 and TRBJ1-5, with 10 bases aligning to TRBD1. Trimming removed 2 bases from V and 6 bases from J; junction bases left unmatched: 4. CDR1 and CDR2 (germline): KGHSH, LQKENI. The CDR3 is 15 residues long. The CDR3 DNA follows: TGTGCCAGCTCACCATCGACAGGGGGCGGTCAGCCCCAGCATTTT. It yields the protein CASSPSTGGGQPQHF.

The chain employs TRBV5-1 and TRBJ2-1; 10 nucleotides agree with TRBD1. Trimming cost V 4 bases and J 3 bases; bases outside gene matches: 13. This CDR3 has 18 residues. CDR1 SGHRS and CDR2 YFSETQ come from the germline V gene. The CDR3: CASSAWDRGSLGYNEQFF. As DNA, the CDR3 is TGCGCCAGCAGCGCCTGGGACAGGGGATCACTGGGCTACAATGAGCAGTTCTTC.

The gene calls are TRBV9 and TRBJ2-5; 10 bases are shared with TRBD2. Trimming removed 4 bases from V and 4 bases from J; junction bases left unmatched: 4. Germline loops: CDR1 SGDLS, CDR2 YYNGEE. CDR3 size: 14 residues. The chain's CDR3 is CASSPRLAGETQYF. The DNA for the CDR3 is TGTGCCAGCAGCCCCCGACTAGCGGGAGAGACCCAGTACTTC.